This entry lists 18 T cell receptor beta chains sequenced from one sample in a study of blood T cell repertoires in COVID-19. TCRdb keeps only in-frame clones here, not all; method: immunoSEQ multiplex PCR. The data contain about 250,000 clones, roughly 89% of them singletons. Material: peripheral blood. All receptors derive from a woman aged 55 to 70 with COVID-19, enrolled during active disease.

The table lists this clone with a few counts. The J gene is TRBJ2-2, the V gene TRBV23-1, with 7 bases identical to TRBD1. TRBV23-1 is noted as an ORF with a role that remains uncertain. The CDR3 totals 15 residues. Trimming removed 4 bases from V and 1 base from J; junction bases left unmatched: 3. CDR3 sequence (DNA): TGCGCCAGCAGTCCGGGACAGCAGAACACCGGGGAGCTGTTTTTT. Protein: CASSPGQQNTGELFF.

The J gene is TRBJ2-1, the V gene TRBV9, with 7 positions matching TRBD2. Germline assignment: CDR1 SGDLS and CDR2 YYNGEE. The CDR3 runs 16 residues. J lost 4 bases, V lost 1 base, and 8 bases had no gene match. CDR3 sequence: CASSVLVGGAYNEQFF. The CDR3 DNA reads TGTGCCAGCAGCGTACTAGTGGGAGGGGCTTACAATGAGCAGTTCTTC. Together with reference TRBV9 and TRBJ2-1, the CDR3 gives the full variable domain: DSGVTQTPKHLITATGQRVTLRCSPRSGDLSVYWYQQSLDQGLQFLIQYYNGEERAKGNILERFSAQQFPDLHSELNLSSLELGDSALYFCASSVLVGGAYNEQFFGPGTRLTVL.

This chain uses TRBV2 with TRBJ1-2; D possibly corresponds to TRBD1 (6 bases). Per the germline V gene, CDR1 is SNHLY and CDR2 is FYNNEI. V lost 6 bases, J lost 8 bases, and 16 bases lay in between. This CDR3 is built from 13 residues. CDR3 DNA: TGTGCCAGCAGGAAGGGGGAGACAGACGGCTACACCTTC. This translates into CASRKGETDGYTF.

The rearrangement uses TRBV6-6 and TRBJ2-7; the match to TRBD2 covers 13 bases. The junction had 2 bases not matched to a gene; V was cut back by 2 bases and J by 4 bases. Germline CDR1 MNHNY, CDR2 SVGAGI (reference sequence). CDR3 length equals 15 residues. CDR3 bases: TGTGCCAGCAGTTACACGGGACTAGCGGGATACGAGCAGTACTTC. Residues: CASSYTGLAGYEQYF.

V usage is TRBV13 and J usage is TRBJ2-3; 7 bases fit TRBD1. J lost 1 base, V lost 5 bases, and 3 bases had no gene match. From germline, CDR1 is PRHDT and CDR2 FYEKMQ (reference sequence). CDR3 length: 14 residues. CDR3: CASSPTGGTDTQYF. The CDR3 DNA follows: TGTGCCAGCAGCCCCACAGGGGGCACAGATACGCAGTATTTT.

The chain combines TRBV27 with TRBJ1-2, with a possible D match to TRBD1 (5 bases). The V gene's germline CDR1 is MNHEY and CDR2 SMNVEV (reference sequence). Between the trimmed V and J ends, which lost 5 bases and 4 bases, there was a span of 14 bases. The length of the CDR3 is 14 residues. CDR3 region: CASSPQGPTYGYTF. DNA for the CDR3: TGTGCCAGCAGTCCCCAGGGTCCAACCTATGGCTACACCTTC.

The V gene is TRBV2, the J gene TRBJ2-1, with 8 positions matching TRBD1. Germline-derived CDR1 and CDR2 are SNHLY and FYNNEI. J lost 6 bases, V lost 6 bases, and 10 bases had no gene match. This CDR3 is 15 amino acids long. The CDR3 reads CASSPDRGDFNEQFF. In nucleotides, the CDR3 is TGTGCCAGCAGCCCTGACAGGGGAGACTTCAATGAGCAGTTCTTC.

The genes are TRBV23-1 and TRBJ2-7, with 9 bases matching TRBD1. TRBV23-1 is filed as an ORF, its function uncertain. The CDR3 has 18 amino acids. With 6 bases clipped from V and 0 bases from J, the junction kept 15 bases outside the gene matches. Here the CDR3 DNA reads TGCGCCAGCAGCAATCTCCCGGGACAGGGAATAGGCTCCTACGAGCAGTACTTC. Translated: CASSNLPGQGIGSYEQYF.

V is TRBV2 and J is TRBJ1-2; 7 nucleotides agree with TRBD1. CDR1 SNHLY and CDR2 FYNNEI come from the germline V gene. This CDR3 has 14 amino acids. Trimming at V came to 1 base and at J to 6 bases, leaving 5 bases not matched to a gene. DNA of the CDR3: TGTGCCAGCAGTGAAGTTCGACAGGGAGATGGCTACACCTTC. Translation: CASSEVRQGDGYTF.

The CDR3 DNA reads TGTGCCAGCACCGGAGACAGTACTGAAGCTTTCTTT. Residues: CASTGDSTEAFF. The chain employs TRBV27 and TRBJ1-1, with D possibly TRBD1 on 5 matching bases. CDR3 length equals 12 residues. V was trimmed by 7 bases and J by 5 bases, leaving 11 bases between them. Per the germline V gene, CDR1 is MNHEY and CDR2 is SMNVEV (reference sequence).

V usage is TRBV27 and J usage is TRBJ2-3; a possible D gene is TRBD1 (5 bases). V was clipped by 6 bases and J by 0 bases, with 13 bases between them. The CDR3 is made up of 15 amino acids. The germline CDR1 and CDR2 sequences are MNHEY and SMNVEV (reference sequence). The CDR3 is CASRTDSVSTDTQYF. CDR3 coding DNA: TGTGCCAGCAGGACTGACAGCGTTAGCACAGATACGCAGTATTTT.

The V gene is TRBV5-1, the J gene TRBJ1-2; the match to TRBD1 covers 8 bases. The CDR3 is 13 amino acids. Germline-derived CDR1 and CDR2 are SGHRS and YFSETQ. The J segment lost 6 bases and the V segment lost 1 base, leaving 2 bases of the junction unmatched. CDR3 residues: CASSLQTGDGYTF. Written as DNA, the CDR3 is TGCGCCAGCAGCTTGCAGACAGGGGATGGCTACACCTTC.

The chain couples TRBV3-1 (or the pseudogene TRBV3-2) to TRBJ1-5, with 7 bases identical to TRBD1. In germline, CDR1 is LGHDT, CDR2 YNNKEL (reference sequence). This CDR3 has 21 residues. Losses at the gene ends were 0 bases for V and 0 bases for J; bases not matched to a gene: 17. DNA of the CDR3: TGTGCCAGCAGCCAAGAAGATCATTATCCCGGGACAGAGAGTAGCAATCAGCCCCAGCATTTT. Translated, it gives CASSQEDHYPGTESSNQPQHF.

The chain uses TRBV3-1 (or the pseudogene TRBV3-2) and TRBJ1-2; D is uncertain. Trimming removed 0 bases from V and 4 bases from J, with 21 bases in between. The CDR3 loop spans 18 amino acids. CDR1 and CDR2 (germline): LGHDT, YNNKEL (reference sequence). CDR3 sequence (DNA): TGTGCCAGCAGCCAAGAACCCAATCCTCGGCGGCTAATCTATGGCTACACCTTC. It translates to CASSQEPNPRRLIYGYTF.

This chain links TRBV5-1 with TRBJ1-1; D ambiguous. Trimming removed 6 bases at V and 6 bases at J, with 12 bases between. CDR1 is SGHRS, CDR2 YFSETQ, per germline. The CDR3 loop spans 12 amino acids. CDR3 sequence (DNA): TGCGCCAGCACCCTACAGAGATCTGAAGCTTTCTTT. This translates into CASTLQRSEAFF.

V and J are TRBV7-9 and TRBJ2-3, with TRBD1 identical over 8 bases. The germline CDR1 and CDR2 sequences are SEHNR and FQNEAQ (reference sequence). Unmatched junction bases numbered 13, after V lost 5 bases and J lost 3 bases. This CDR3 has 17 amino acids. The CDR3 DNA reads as TGTGCCAGCAGCCACCCAATACAGGGGGAATTAACAGATACGCAGTATTTT. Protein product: CASSHPIQGELTDTQYF.

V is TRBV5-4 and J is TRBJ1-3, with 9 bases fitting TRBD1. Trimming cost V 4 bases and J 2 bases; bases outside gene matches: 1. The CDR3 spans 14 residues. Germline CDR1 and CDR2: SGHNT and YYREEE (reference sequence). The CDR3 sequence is CASSRDRAGNTIYF. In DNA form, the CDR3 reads TGTGCCAGCAGCCGGGACAGGGCTGGAAACACCATATATTTT.

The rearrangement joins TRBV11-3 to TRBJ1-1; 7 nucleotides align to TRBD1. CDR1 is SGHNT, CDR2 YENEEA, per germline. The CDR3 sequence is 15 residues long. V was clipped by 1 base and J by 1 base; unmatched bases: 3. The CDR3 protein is CASSLGTGANTEAFF. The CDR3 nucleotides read TGTGCCAGCAGCTTAGGAACAGGGGCGAACACTGAAGCTTTCTTT.